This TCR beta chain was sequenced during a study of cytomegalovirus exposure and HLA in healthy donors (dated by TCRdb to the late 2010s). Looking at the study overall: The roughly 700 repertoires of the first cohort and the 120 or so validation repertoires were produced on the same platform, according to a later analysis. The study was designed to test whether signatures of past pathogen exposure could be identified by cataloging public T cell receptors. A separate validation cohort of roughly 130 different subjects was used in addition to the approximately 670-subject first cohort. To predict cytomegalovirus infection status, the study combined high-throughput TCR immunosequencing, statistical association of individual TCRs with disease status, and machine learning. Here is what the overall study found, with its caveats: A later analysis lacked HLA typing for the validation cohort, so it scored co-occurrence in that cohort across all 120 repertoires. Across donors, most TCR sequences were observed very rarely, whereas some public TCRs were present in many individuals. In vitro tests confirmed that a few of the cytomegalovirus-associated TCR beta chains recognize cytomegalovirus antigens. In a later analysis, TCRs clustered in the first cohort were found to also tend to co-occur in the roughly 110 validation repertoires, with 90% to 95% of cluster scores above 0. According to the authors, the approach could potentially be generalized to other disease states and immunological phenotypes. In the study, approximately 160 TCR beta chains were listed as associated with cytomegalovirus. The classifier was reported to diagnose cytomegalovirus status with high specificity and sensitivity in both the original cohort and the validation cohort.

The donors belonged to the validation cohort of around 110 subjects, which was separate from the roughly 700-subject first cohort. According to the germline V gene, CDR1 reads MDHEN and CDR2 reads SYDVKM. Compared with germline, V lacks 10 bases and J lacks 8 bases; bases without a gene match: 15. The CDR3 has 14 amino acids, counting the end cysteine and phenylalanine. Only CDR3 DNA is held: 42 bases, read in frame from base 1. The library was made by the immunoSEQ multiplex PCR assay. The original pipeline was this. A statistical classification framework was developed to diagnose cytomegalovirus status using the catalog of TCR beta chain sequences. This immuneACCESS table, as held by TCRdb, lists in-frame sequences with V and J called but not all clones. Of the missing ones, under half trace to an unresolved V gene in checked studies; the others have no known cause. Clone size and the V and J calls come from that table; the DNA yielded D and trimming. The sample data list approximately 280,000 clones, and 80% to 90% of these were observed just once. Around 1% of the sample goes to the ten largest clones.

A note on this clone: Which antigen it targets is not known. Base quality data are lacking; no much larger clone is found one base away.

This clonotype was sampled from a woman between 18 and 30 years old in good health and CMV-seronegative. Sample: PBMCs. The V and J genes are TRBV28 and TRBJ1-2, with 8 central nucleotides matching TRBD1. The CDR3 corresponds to CATSRQGREGGYTF. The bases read TGTGCCACCTCCCGACAGGGGAGGGAAGGGGGCTACACCTTC.